One T cell receptor (beta chain) is described in this entry. The antigen is undetermined. TCRdb re-analysed the reads in MiXCR, keeping a single row per CDR3 protein. The sample consists of around 340,000 distinct CDR3 sequences, roughly 28% of them appearing once. The source of the sample is a study of T cell repertoires in cytomegalovirus infection. Study-level information: Indications of both CMV infection and matching HLA type were provided by public TCR beta signatures. Points from the study as a whole: Predominance within the ex vivo response was attributable to HLA-C-restricted CMV-specific TCR beta clonotypes.

The TCR was taken from a human donor in good health (CMV status not recorded). Some clones in this sample may be carry-over from other donors' samples. The source material was cultured PBMCs, sampled from culture after CMV antigen stimulation.

For the CDR3, the DNA is TGTGCCAGCAGCCAAGTGTCAGATACGCAGTATTTT. Amino acid sequence: CASSQVSDTQYF. This chain joins TRBV3-1 and TRBJ2-3; D call uncertain. The CDR3 loop spans 12 amino acids. Germline CDR1 and CDR2: LGHDT and YNNKEL (reference sequence). Between the trimmed V and J ends, which lost 1 base and 4 bases, there was a span of 3 bases.